This T cell receptor (beta chain) comes out of a study of neurological immune-mediated disorders. MiXCR was run by TCRdb on the 5' RACE reads, yielding one entry per CDR3 protein. The table includes some 77,000 distinct CDR3 sequences, about 9% detected once. The sample holds many counts of this clonotype. Input material: PBMCs. The TCR sequence derives from a man aged 45-65 years in good health.

The chain's CDR3 is CASSESRGGLVETQYF. The CDR3 nucleotides read TGTGCCAGCAGTGAATCCCGCGGGGGGCTAGTGGAGACCCAGTACTTC. V and J are TRBV25-1 and TRBJ2-5, with 8 bases lining up with TRBD2. The CDR3 runs 16 residues. Germline trimming cut 1 base from V and 5 bases from J; bases unmatched to any gene: 9. The germline V gene has CDR1 MGHDK and CDR2 SYGVNS.